This TCR beta chain derives from a study of blood T cell repertoires in COVID-19. The repertoire was sequenced with immunoSEQ multiplex PCR; TCRdb's copy has only in-frame clones and lacks some. The table records a few hundred thousand clones, approximately 90% of them present only once. V lost 0 bases and J lost 3, with 8 bases in between. The CDR3 is 14 residues long. Looked up from germline, CDR1 is LGHNA and CDR2 is YSLEER. The rearrangement uses TRBV4-3 and TRBJ1-1; D not certain. The sequence was collected from a woman in her forties who had recovered from COVID-19. The source material was PBMCs or T cells enriched from blood (not recorded which). CDR3 amino acids: CASSQDSRDTEAFF. The CDR3 bases are TGCGCCAGCAGCCAAGATTCGCGGGACACTGAAGCTTTCTTT.